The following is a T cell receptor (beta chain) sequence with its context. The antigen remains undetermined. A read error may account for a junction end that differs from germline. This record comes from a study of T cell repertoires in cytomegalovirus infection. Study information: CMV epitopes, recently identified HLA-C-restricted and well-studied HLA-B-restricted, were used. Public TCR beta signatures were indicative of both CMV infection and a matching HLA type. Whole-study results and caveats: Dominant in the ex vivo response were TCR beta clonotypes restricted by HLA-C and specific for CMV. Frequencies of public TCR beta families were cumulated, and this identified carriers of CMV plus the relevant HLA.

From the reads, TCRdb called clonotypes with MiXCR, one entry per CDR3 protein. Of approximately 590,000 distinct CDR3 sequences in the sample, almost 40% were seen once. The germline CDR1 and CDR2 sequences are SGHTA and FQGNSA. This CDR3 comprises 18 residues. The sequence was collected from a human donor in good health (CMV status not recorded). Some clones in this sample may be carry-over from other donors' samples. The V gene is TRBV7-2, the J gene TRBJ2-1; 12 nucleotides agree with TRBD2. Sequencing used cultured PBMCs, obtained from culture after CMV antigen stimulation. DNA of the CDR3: TGTGCCAGCAGCGGAGGACTAGCGGGATCGAGCTCCTACAATGCGCAGTTCTTC. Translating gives CASSGGLAGSSSYNAQFF.